What follows are 2 T cell receptor beta chains derived from one specimen sequenced in a study of cytomegalovirus exposure and HLA in healthy donors. PCR was performed using 60 Vbeta and 13 Jbeta primers. Profiled with immunoSEQ multiplex PCR; TCRdb holds only in-frame clones, not every one. The table includes around 80,000 clones, over 75% detected once. Sequenced input: PBMCs. The receptor set was obtained from a female donor in good health and CMV-seronegative.

The CDR3 protein is CANGQGRQPQHF. CDR3 nucleotide sequence: TGTGCCAATGGACAGGGTCGTCAGCCCCAGCATTTT. The chain uses TRBV28 and TRBJ1-5, with 8 positions matching TRBD1. Germline V gene data show CDR1 as MDHEN and CDR2 as SYDVKM. This CDR3 is 12 amino acids long. V lost 10 bases and J lost 6; bases outside the gene matches: 5.

In DNA, the CDR3 is TGCGCCAGCAAGGAGCCTCATTCCTACGAGCAGTACTTC. This codes for CASKEPHSYEQYF. The chain combines TRBV5-1 with TRBJ2-7; D is unresolved. The CDR3 runs 13 residues. Germline V CDR1 and CDR2: SGHRS, YFSETQ. Trimming cost V 6 bases and J 1 base, with 11 bases left between them.